The 3 T cell receptor beta chains given below trace back to one sample, sequenced in a study of T cell responses to AZD1222 COVID-19 vaccine. Sequencing used immunoSEQ multiplex PCR; TCRdb keeps in-frame clones, though not all of them. This sample has approximately 140,000 clones, with 75% to 90% found just once. The specimen was peripheral blood, collected 28 days after the second AZD1222 dose. These receptors all stem from an adult who received the AZD1222 COVID-19 vaccine.

CDR3 in amino acids: CASSRGSDSYGYTF. In DNA, the CDR3 is TGTGCCAGCTCAAGGGGCAGCGATTCCTATGGCTACACCTTC. The chain joins TRBV18 to TRBJ1-2; tentative D call: TRBD1 (5 bases). In germline, CDR1 is KGHSH, CDR2 LQKENI. The CDR3 is made up of 14 amino acids. Trimming took off 5 bases at V and 4 bases at J, with 14 bases between the two ends.

This sequence joins TRBV6-6 and TRBJ2-7, with D maybe TRBD2 (6 bases). Germline CDR1 is MNHNY and CDR2 is SVGAGI (reference sequence). Trimming cost V 10 bases and J 1 base, with 11 bases left between them. The CDR3 sequence is 12 residues long. In DNA, the CDR3 is TGTGCCACCGCTGGGACTTCCTACGAGCAGTACGTC. This codes for CATAGTSYEQYV.

The sample holds one count of this clone. This rearrangement joins TRBV18 to TRBJ2-7; D unclear. Germline V gene lookup returns CDR1 KGHSH and CDR2 LQKENI. The CDR3 contains 14 residues. The ends were cut back, 2 bases at V and 2 bases at J, with 10 bases in the middle. DNA for the CDR3: TGTGCCAGCTCACCAGGGCCCAGCCCCTACGAGCAGTACTTC. Its protein product is CASSPGPSPYEQYF.